This T cell receptor (beta chain) is drawn from a study of blood T cell repertoires in COVID-19. Study information: Sample material is recorded as cDNA or gDNA derived from T cells, B-cell-depleted T cells, or PBMCs.

Profiled with immunoSEQ multiplex PCR; TCRdb holds only in-frame clones, not every one. The data show 98,000 or so clones, roughly 82% seen once. This clone was observed a few times. Source material: peripheral blood. The sequence was collected from a man between 60 and 70 years old with acute or convalescent COVID-19.

CDR3 residues: CASSFPSRGSSYEQYF. In DNA form, the CDR3 reads TGTGCCAGCAGCTTTCCTTCCAGGGGCTCCTCCTACGAGCAGTACTTC. The chain combines TRBV5-4 with TRBJ2-7; a possible D gene is TRBD1 (6 bases). Trimming removed 2 bases from V and 0 bases from J, with 15 bases in between. This CDR3 has 16 amino acids. Germline CDR1 reads SGHNT; CDR2 reads YYREEE (reference sequence).